The rows below give T cell receptor beta chains drawn from one sample of a study of chemoradiotherapy in HPV16-positive cancers. The repertoire was sequenced with immunoSEQ multiplex PCR; TCRdb's copy has only in-frame clones and lacks some. The sample lists 9,500 to 15,000 clones; about two thirds were seen once. The biological material was taken from a patient who underwent chemoradiotherapy. These receptor sequences come from a human donor with HPV-associated anogenital cancer. CDR3s include the opening cysteine and the closing phenylalanine or tryptophan. The D gene is left open where the match is weak. Where a row states a size, it is once, few, many or the class of an expanded clone; other rows omit it.

>.|TRBD1|TRBJ2-6|TRBV7-8
CASRKGTAFASGANVLTF
TGTGCCAGCAGGAAAGGGACAGCTTTTGCCTCTGGGGCCAACGTCCTGACTTTC
>.|.|TRBJ2-3|TRBV6-4
CASSDRGGTDTQYF
TGTGCCAGCAGTGACAGGGGCGGCACAGATACGCAGTATTTT
>.|.|TRBJ1-1|TRBV11-2
CASSLRVNTEAFF
TGTGCCAGCAGCCTAAGGGTGAACACTGAAGCTTTCTTT
>few|.|TRBJ1-4|TRBV4-1
CASSQVAAATNEKLFF
TGCGCCAGCAGCCAAGTGGCAGCTGCAACTAATGAAAAACTGTTTTTT
>.|TRBD2|TRBJ2-7|TRBV6-1
CASAWGGTHRREQYF
TGTGCCAGCGCTTGGGGGGGGACCCATAGAAGGGAGCAGTACTTC
>few|.|TRBJ2-7|TRBV4-2
CASSQDRSSSYEQYF
TGTGCCAGCAGCCAAGATCGGAGCAGCTCCTACGAGCAGTACTTC
>once|.|TRBJ2-6|TRBV27
CASSLVDISPGANVLTF
TGTGCCAGCAGTTTGGTGGACATCTCACCTGGGGCCAACGTCCTGACTTTC
>.|.|TRBJ1-4|TRBV5-1
CASSLNGNLNEKLFF
TGCGCCAGCAGCTTGAACGGGAACCTTAATGAAAAACTGTTTTTT
>.|TRBD1|TRBJ2-2|TRBV27
CASRPGQINTGELFF
TGTGCCAGCAGACCGGGACAGATAAACACCGGGGAGCTGTTTTTT
>.|.|TRBJ1-1|TRBV5-1
CASSLGSGNTEAFF
TGCGCCAGCAGCTTGGGCAGTGGGAACACTGAAGCTTTCTTT
>few|.|TRBJ1-2|TRBV5-1
CASSPDWSGPARGYTF
TGCGCCAGCAGCCCGGACTGGTCGGGACCGGCTAGGGGCTACACCTTC
>.|TRBD2|TRBJ2-7|TRBV13
CASSFKAGGREQYF
TGTGCCAGCAGCTTTAAAGCGGGAGGGCGTGAGCAGTACTTC
>.|TRBD1|TRBJ1-5|TRBV28
CASHWDRGNQPQHF
TGTGCCAGCCATTGGGACAGGGGCAATCAGCCCCAGCATTTT
>.|TRBD1|TRBJ2-2|TRBV19
CASSGTGVNGELFF
TGTGCCAGTAGCGGGACAGGGGTCAACGGGGAGCTGTTTTTT
>.|.|TRBJ1-5|TRBV6-5
CASRRVAEDQPQHF
TGTGCCAGCAGAAGGGTGGCGGAAGATCAGCCCCAGCATTTT
>.|TRBD1|TRBJ1-5|TRBV28
CASSSGTGGSNQPQHF
TGTGCCAGCAGTTCTGGGACAGGGGGCAGCAATCAGCCCCAGCATTTT
>.|TRBD1|TRBJ2-7|TRBV2
CASRLGQVGLEQYF
TGTGCCAGCAGACTGGGACAGGTGGGGCTCGAGCAGTACTTC
>.|.|TRBJ2-7|TRBV28
CASSSRPGAEQYF
TGTGCCAGCAGTTCCCGGCCCGGGGCTGAGCAGTACTTC
>once|TRBD1|TRBJ1-2|TRBV28
CASSEANRGSNRNYGYTF
TGTGCCAGCAGTGAAGCGAACAGGGGGTCGAATCGGAACTATGGCTACACCTTC
>.|.|TRBJ1-1|TRBV28
CASKEWVNTEAFF
TGTGCCAGCAAAGAATGGGTGAACACTGAAGCTTTCTTT
>once|TRBD1|TRBJ2-7|TRBV15
CATSSELAGGEQYF
TGTGCCACCAGCAGTGAATTGGCAGGGGGCGAGCAGTACTTC
>.|TRBD2|TRBJ2-1|TRBV7-2
CATRGLAGGSSYNEQFF
TGTGCCACTAGGGGGCTAGCGGGAGGGAGCTCCTACAATGAGCAGTTCTTC
>.|TRBD2|TRBJ2-5|TRBV5-1
CASRPGTSVLAETQYF
TGCGCCAGCAGACCCGGGACTAGCGTCCTGGCGGAGACCCAGTACTTC
>.|.|TRBJ2-4|TRBV28
CASSLRGRNIQYF
TGTGCCAGCAGTTTAAGGGGCAGAAACATTCAGTACTTC
>few|.|TRBJ2-1|TRBV5-1
CASSLESDSYNEQFF
TGCGCCAGCAGCTTGGAGTCCGACTCCTACAATGAGCAGTTCTTC
>.|TRBD2|TRBJ2-1|TRBV5-8
CASSLLAGRPYNEQFF
TGTGCCAGCAGCCTCTTAGCGGGAAGACCCTACAATGAGCAGTTCTTC
>.|TRBD1|TRBJ1-2|TRBV5-6
CASSGTGLDNYGYTF
TGTGCCAGCAGCGGGACAGGGCTAGATAACTATGGCTACACCTTC
>.|.|TRBJ2-7|TRBV6-6
CASSYPSYEQYF
TGTGCCAGCAGTTATCCGTCCTACGAGCAGTACTTC
>.|TRBD1|TRBJ2-1|TRBV7-2
CASSPRDRFNEQFF
TGTGCCAGCAGCCCCCGGGACAGGTTCAATGAGCAGTTCTTC
>.|TRBD2|TRBJ2-7|TRBV5-1
CASSPQGGDAGYEQYF
TGCGCCAGCAGCCCCCAGGGAGGGGACGCTGGATACGAGCAGTACTTC
>.|TRBD2|TRBJ2-3|TRBV4-3
CASSPKREGTDTQYF
TGCGCCAGCAGCCCTAAGCGGGAGGGCACAGATACGCAGTATTTT
>.|TRBD1|TRBJ1-3|TRBV6-1
CASRQGSSGNTIYF
TGTGCCAGCAGACAGGGGAGCTCTGGAAACACCATATATTTT
>.|.|TRBJ1-2|TRBV6-6
CASSYSGSEYGYTF
TGTGCCAGCAGTTACTCGGGCAGCGAGTATGGCTACACCTTC
>.|TRBD2|TRBJ2-3|TRBV5-4
CASSLNPGTSGRADTQYF
TGTGCCAGCAGCTTAAATCCCGGGACTAGCGGAAGGGCAGATACGCAGTATTTT
>.|TRBD1|TRBJ2-1|TRBV28
CASSLLPGQGVYEQFF
TGTGCCAGCAGTTTATTACCGGGACAGGGGGTTTATGAGCAGTTCTTC
>.|.|TRBJ2-7|TRBV7-2
CASSLAWSRLVF
TGTGCCAGCAGCTTAGCGTGGAGCAGGCTAGTCTTC
>.|.|TRBJ2-7|TRBV29-1
CSVEGGGEQYF
TGCAGCGTTGAAGGTGGGGGCGAGCAGTACTTC
>.|.|TRBJ2-5|TRBV7-9
CASSSVWSSGLETQYF
TGTGCCAGCAGCTCCGTTTGGTCTTCAGGACTGGAGACCCAGTACTTC
>.|.|TRBJ2-6|TRBV9
CASSVVSGANVLTF
TGTGCCAGCAGCGTAGTCTCTGGGGCCAACGTCCTGACTTTC
>.|.|TRBJ1-1|TRBV11-2
CASLTWTKMNTEAFF
TGTGCCAGCCTTACATGGACCAAGATGAACACTGAAGCTTTCTTT
>large|.|TRBJ1-5|TRBV6-1
CASRERQRMRPQHF
TGTGCCAGCAGAGAAAGACAGCGGATGAGGCCCCAGCATTTT
>.|.|TRBJ1-5|TRBV5-5
CASSLVHQANQPQHF
TGTGCCAGCAGCTTGGTTCACCAGGCGAATCAGCCCCAGCATTTT
>few|.|TRBJ1-1|TRBV5-1
CASSPATSGEAFF
TGCGCCAGCAGCCCCGCAACCTCCGGGGAAGCTTTCTTT
>once|.|TRBJ2-1|TRBV6-1
CASSEDGKGDEQFF
TGTGCCAGCAGTGAAGACGGGAAAGGCGATGAGCAGTTCTTC
>.|.|TRBJ1-2|TRBV28
CASSFGKTSGYTF
TGTGCCAGCAGTTTTGGGAAGACTAGTGGCTACACCTTC
>once|.|TRBJ2-3|TRBV4-2
CASSQRIAGHGTDTQYF
TGTGCCAGCAGCCAAAGGATTGCGGGCCATGGCACAGATACGCAGTATTTT
>large|TRBD2|TRBJ2-3|TRBV18
CASSPHRVAGAHTDTQYF
TGTGCCAGCTCACCACATCGAGTAGCGGGAGCCCACACAGATACGCAGTATTTT
>.|TRBD2|TRBJ2-6|TRBV7-8
CASSTRTSRNSGANVLTF
TGTGCCAGCAGCACCCGGACTAGCCGGAACTCTGGGGCCAACGTCCTGACTTTC
>few|.|TRBJ2-7|TRBV9
CASSVTDRFAYEQYF
TGTGCCAGCAGCGTGACGGACAGATTTGCCTACGAGCAGTACTTC
>.|.|TRBJ2-2|TRBV29-1
CSVERDTGELFF
TGCAGCGTTGAACGGGACACCGGGGAGCTGTTTTTT
>.|.|TRBJ2-7|TRBV5-1
CASSLPGTPPFYEQYF
TGCGCCAGCAGCTTGCCCGGGACGCCACCCTTCTACGAGCAGTACTTC
>.|TRBD2|TRBJ2-1|TRBV4-1
CASSQDLPGLAVYNEQFF
TGCGCCAGCAGCCAAGATCTACCGGGACTAGCGGTCTACAATGAGCAGTTCTTC
>.|.|TRBJ1-5|TRBV11-2
CASSLEGGGQPQHF
TGTGCCAGCAGCTTAGAGGGGGGCGGTCAGCCCCAGCATTTT
>.|.|TRBJ1-1|TRBV7-9
CASSPSPGAAFF
TGTGCCAGCAGCCCTAGCCCTGGGGCAGCTTTCTTT
>few|.|TRBJ2-7|TRBV5-1
CASSQGREQYF
TGCGCCAGCAGCCAGGGAAGGGAGCAGTACTTC